Listed below are T cell receptor beta chains from one sample, sequenced in a study of blood T cell repertoires in COVID-19. Clones were sequenced by immunoSEQ multiplex PCR, and TCRdb holds only the in-frame ones, with some missing. The sample shows 120,000 to 150,000 clones, over 70% of them seen only once. Sequences were obtained from peripheral blood. These receptors came from a man aged 50-60 years with active or convalescent COVID-19. The CDR3 runs from the conserved cysteine through the conserved F or W. A D gene is named only where the DNA matches it firmly. Clone sizes are given selectively: once, few, many, or a class where the clone is expanded.

D gene	V gene	clone size	J gene	CDR3 DNA	CDR3 protein
TRBD2	TRBV3-1/TRBV3-2	-	TRBJ2-7	TGTGCCAGCAGCCGGACTAGCGGCCCCTACGAGCAGTACTTC	CASSRTSGPYEQYF
TRBD2	TRBV3-1/TRBV3-2	-	TRBJ2-7	TGTGCCAGCAGCCGCTGGACTAGGAACTACGAGCAGTACTTC	CASSRWTRNYEQYF
-	TRBV9	-	TRBJ2-2	TGTGCCAGCAGCCCCAGGATAAACACCGGGGAGCTGTTTTTT	CASSPRINTGELFF
-	TRBV5-6	few	TRBJ2-1	TGTGCCAGCAGCTTGGTTCTAGCTTTATACAATGAGCAGTTCTTC	CASSLVLALYNEQFF
TRBD2	TRBV7-3	-	TRBJ2-7	TGTGCCAGCAGCCAGGGACTAGCGAACGAGCAGTACTTC	CASSQGLANEQYF
TRBD2	TRBV7-7	-	TRBJ2-3	TGTGCCAGCAGCTTAGAGGGTAGCGGGAGCCAGAGCACAGATACGCAGTATTTT	CASSLEGSGSQSTDTQYF
-	TRBV19	once	TRBJ1-5	TGTGCCAGTAGTATAGCAGGGGTCAATCAGCCCCAGCATTTT	CASSIAGVNQPQHF
TRBD1	TRBV11-2	-	TRBJ2-7	TGTGCCAGCAGCTTTTCCGGGACAGGGATCTACGAGCAGTACTTC	CASSFSGTGIYEQYF
TRBD1	TRBV29-1	-	TRBJ2-7	TGCAGCGTTGGGGCCCAGGGGGTAAAATCCTACGAGCAGTACTTC	CSVGAQGVKSYEQYF
TRBD2	TRBV28	-	TRBJ2-7	TGTGCCAGCAGTTTATTAGCGGGAGGGGTCCACGAGCAGTACTTC	CASSLLAGGVHEQYF
-	TRBV6-5	once	TRBJ2-7	TGTGCCAGCTCCGGGTTAGAGCAGTACTTC	CASSGLEQYF
TRBD2	TRBV29-1	-	TRBJ2-1	TGCAGCGTTGAAGGACTAGCGGGAGAATACCTTTTGAATGAGCAGTTCTTC	CSVEGLAGEYLLNEQFF
-	TRBV7-8	-	TRBJ2-7	TGTGCCAGCAGCTCCGGGTTCCAATACTACGAGCAGTACTTC	CASSSGFQYYEQYF
TRBD2	TRBV11-1	-	TRBJ2-1	TGTGCCAGCAGCTCCCGACTAGCGGGAGTAAAATATGAGCAGTTCTTC	CASSSRLAGVKYEQFF